This entry describes one T cell receptor (beta chain). As yet, its antigen is unknown. CDR3 length: 12 residues. Trimming shortened V by 0 bases and J by 11 bases, and 8 bases separated the two germline ends. CDR1 is MNHNY, CDR2 SVGAGI, per germline (reference sequence). This record comes from a study of shared clonotypes between healthy human individuals. Broader study findings: Estimated richness values were generally larger in naive subsets than in memory subsets. Investigators collected only blood, and repertoires in tissues likely differ.

Assay used: immunoSEQ multiplex PCR; TCRdb lists only in-frame clones, some missing. Among some 2.4 million clones listed, 93% were seen once. This sequence joins TRBV6-6 and TRBJ1-5; D is undetermined. The sequence came from a man between 18 and 29 years old in good health. Some clones in this sample may be carry-over from other donors' samples. Sequenced material: naive CD4+ T cells from PBMCs. Subset in this sample: CD45RA+ positively selected. DNA of the CDR3: TGTGCCAGCAGTTACTCCCGGGAGGCCCAGCATTTT. Translated: CASSYSREAQHF.